This T cell receptor (beta chain) emerged from a study of radiotherapy plus CTLA-4 blockade in lung cancer. Turning to this clone: Its cognate antigen is unknown.

General observations from the study: Alongside interferon-beta, early blood T cell clone dynamics were reportedly the best predictor of response. Some TCR clones had been derived from tumors. These clones expanded in peripheral blood after radiotherapy plus ipilimumab.

TCRdb's copy holds only in-frame clones and misses some; the assay was immunoSEQ multiplex PCR. Among fewer than 65,000 clones, around 79% were seen once, and the ten largest hold around 8.8%. Germline trimming cut 5 bases from V and 3 bases from J; bases unmatched to any gene: 6. The CDR3 runs to 14 residues. Germline values: CDR1 LNHDA, CDR2 SQIVND (reference sequence). The gene calls are TRBV19 and TRBJ1-2; TRBD1 aligns across 7 bases. The receptor was isolated from a human donor with non-small cell lung cancer who had a complete response to radiotherapy plus ipilimumab. The source material was peripheral blood, sampled from a patient treated with radiotherapy plus ipilimumab. Here the CDR3 reads CASSPRDSHYGYTF. CDR3 sequence (DNA): TGTGCCAGTAGTCCGCGGGACAGCCACTATGGCTACACCTTC. The complete variable domain, with remaining parts taken from reference TRBV19 and TRBJ1-2, reads DGGITQSPKYLFRKEGQNVTLSCEQNLNHDAMYWYRQDPGQGLRLIYYSQIVNDFQKGDIAEGYSVSREKKESFPLTVTSAQKNPTAFYLCASSPRDSHYGYTFGSGTRLTVV.